The next 10 T cell receptor beta chains were all read from a single sample in a study of metastatic and nonmetastatic thyroid tumors. MiXCR was used by TCRdb to re-call the PCR reads. There are about 14,000 clones in the sample; approximately 3.8% occur only once, and 25% to 30% lies in the top ten. Thyroid surgery was preceded by no treatment in any patient. Sequencing was done on a sample of tumor tissue. Receptor source: a female donor with papillary thyroid cancer or a benign thyroid nodule (not recorded which). Some clones in this sample may be carry-over from other donors' samples.

The genes are TRBV27 and TRBJ2-7, with D unresolved. The CDR3 has 16 residues. The ends were cut back, 2 bases at V and 1 base at J, with 15 bases in the middle. CDR1 MNHEY and CDR2 SMNVEV come from the germline V gene (reference sequence). CDR3 coding DNA: TGTGCCAGCAGTTTAACGTGGCACCATCCATCCTACGAGCAGTACTTC. This translates into CASSLTWHHPSYEQYF.

This clone was observed a handful of times. The CDR3 loop reads CASSISSRSETQYF. CDR3 sequence (DNA): TGTGCCAGTAGTATAAGTTCGAGGAGCGAGACCCAGTACTTC. J is TRBJ2-5 and V is TRBV19; D remains ambiguous. Trimming left V 2 bases short and J 5 bases short, with 12 bases between. CDR1 and CDR2 from the germline V gene are LNHDA and SQIVND (reference sequence). The CDR3 covers 14 residues.

The sample holds a few counts of this clone. The CDR3 ends on some other residue instead of the conserved phenylalanine or tryptophan, so this is likely a read error. CDR3 sequence: CASTLRGNILTGTEAFL. For the CDR3, the DNA is TGTGCCAGCACCCTAAGGGGGAACATACTCACGGGGACTGAAGCTTTCCTT. The rearrangement uses TRBV2 and TRBJ1-1; D perhaps matches TRBD1 (6 bases). CDR3 length: 17 amino acids. The germline gives CDR1 SNHLY, CDR2 FYNNEI. V lost 7 bases and J 5 bases, leaving 26 bases between the germline ends.

This clone has a handful of counts. The rearrangement uses TRBV10-2 and TRBJ2-1; TRBD2 agrees at 9 bases. The length of the CDR3 is 16 residues. Losses at the gene ends were 2 bases for V and 8 bases for J; bases not matched to a gene: 10. Germline loops: CDR1 WSHSY, CDR2 SAAADI. The CDR3 DNA is TGCGCCAGCAGTGAGACACTAGGCGGGAGGGGCGATGAGCAGTTCTTC. Amino acids: CASSETLGGRGDEQFF.

The V gene is TRBV12-3 or TRBV12-4, the J gene TRBJ1-2; a possible D gene is TRBD1 (5 bases). The CDR3 spans 13 residues. V shed 6 bases and J shed 0 bases, with 8 bases lying between them. CDR3 residues: CASSEGTNYGYTF. DNA of the CDR3: TGTGCCAGCAGCGAGGGGACTAACTATGGCTACACCTTC.

The chain's CDR3 is CSASRTGTGVNQPQHF. CDR3 in DNA: TGCAGTGCCAGTAGAACCGGGACAGGGGTCAATCAGCCCCAGCATTTT. The chain has TRBV20-1 and TRBJ1-5; 10 bases agree with TRBD1. Germline V gives CDR1 DFQATT, CDR2 SNEGSKA (reference sequence). V trimming: 6 bases; J trimming: 3 bases; junction bases outside the gene matches: 11. The CDR3 is 16 residues long.

V usage is TRBV27 and J usage is TRBJ2-7, with 12 bases that match TRBD2. This CDR3 has 17 amino acids. Per germline, CDR1 MNHEY and CDR2 SMNVEV (reference sequence). V lost 5 bases to trimming and J lost 0 bases; unmatched junction nucleotides: 8. CDR3 nucleotides: TGTGCCAGCAGTCCCGGACTAGCGGGACTCTTCTCCTACGAGCAGTACTTC. Translating it yields CASSPGLAGLFSYEQYF.

This clone was picked up a small number of times. It is likely a read error, because the conserved phenylalanine at the end of the CDR3 is missing. Because the CDR3's place on the DNA is in doubt, the DNA is left out and the CDR3 is given as listed by TCRdb. The chain has TRBV6-1 and TRBJ2-7; TRBD1 was called by the table and not checked on the DNA. Per germline, CDR1 MNHNS and CDR2 SASEGT. Including both end residues, the CDR3 is 12 amino acids long. The CDR3 here is CASSRDRYEQYI.

The genes are TRBV6-1 and TRBJ1-2; 7 bases map to TRBD1. Germline assignment: CDR1 MNHNS and CDR2 SASEGT. This CDR3 is built from 13 residues. V trimming: 5 bases; J trimming: 8 bases; junction bases outside the gene matches: 8. CDR3 in amino acids: CASSPRGTYGYTF. CDR3 bases: TGTGCCAGCAGTCCCAGGGGGACTTACGGCTACACCTTC.

This clone appeared a few times. The V call is TRBV6-2 or TRBV6-3, the J call TRBJ2-6, with D hard to call. Germline V gene sequence: CDR1 MNHEY, CDR2 SVGEGT. The CDR3 is 15 residues long. V was pared by 2 bases and J by 0 bases, with 5 bases between. This CDR3 reads CASSYDNSGANVLTF. The CDR3 DNA is TGTGCCAGCAGTTACGACAACTCTGGGGCCAACGTCCTGACTTTC.